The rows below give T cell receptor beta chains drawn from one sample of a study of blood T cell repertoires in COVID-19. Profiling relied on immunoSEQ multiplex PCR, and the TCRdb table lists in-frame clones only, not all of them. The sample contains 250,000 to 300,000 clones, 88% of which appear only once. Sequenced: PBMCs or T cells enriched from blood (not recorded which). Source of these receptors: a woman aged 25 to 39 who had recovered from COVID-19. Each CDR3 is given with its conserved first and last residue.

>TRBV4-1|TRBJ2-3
CASSQVLGGTDTQYF
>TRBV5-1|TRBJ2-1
CASSWSSGSSYNEQFF
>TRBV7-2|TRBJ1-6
CASSLVDGSSYNSPLHF
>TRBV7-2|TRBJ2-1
CASSSRGNSYNEQFF
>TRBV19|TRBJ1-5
CASSIGSPLGTPFSTQPQHF
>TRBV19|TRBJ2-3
CASSISAGGRFNTQYF
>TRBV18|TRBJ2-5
CASSPGQGLETQYF
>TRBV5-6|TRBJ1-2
CASSDLTGAGGYTF
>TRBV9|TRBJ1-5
CASSGGHASQPQHF
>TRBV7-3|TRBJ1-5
CASSLPARGGEYSNQPQHF
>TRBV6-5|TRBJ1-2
CASSYSRGRGGYTF
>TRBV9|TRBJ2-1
CASSLGGLAGNNEQFF